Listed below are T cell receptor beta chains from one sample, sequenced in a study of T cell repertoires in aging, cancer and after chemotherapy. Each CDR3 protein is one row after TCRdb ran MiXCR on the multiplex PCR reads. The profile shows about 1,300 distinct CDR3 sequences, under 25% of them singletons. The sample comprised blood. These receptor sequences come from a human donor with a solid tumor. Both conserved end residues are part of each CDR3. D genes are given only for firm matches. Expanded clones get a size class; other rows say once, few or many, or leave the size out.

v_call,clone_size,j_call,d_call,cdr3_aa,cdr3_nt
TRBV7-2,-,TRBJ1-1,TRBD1,CASRREKGALNTEAFF,TGTGCCAGCAGGAGGGAAAAGGGGGCTTTGAACACTGAAGCTTTCTTT
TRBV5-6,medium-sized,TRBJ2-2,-,CASSADHYTGELFF,TGTGCCAGCAGCGCCGATCATTACACCGGGGAGCTGTTTTTT
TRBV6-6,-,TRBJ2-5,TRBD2,CASLAQRGAYDKETQYF,TGTGCCAGTCTGGCTCAGCGGGGGGCCTATGATAAAGAGACCCAGTACTTC
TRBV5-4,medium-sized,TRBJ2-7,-,CASSPGGQSYEQYF,TGTGCCAGCAGCCCTGGTGGCCAATCCTACGAGCAGTACTTC
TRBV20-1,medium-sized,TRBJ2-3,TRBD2,CSAPASPYPSGGAPTDTQYF,TGCAGTGCACCAGCCTCCCCGTATCCTAGCGGGGGGGCCCCCACAGATACGCAGTATTTT
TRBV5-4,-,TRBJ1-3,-,CASSLVGGLSSGNTIYF,TGTGCCAGCAGCTTGGTGGGGGGCCTTAGCTCTGGAAACACCATATATTTT
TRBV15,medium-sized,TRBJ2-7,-,CATSITSGNEQYF,TGTGCCACCAGCATTACTTCAGGGAACGAGCAGTACTTC
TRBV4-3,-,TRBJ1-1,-,CASSSQPPGAEAFF,TGCGCCAGCAGCTCACAGCCTCCCGGGGCTGAAGCTTTCTTT
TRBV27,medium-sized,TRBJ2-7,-,CASRLPGAPYEQYF,TGTGCCAGCAGATTACCCGGGGCCCCCTACGAGCAGTACTTC
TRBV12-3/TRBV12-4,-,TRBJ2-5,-,CASGLVRVGTQYF,TGTGCTAGTGGTTTGGTACGGGTTGGGACCCAGTACTTC
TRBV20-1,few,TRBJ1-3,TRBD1,CSARRGQRLSGNTIYF,TGCAGTGCTAGACGGGGACAGCGACTCTCTGGAAACACCATATATTTT
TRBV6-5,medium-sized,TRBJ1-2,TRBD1,CASSSRDSQDGYTF,TGTGCCAGCAGTTCACGGGACAGCCAGGATGGCTACACCTTC
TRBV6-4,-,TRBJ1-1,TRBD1,CAPLGAGGIMNTEAFF,TGTGCCCCCCTAGGGGCAGGGGGAATCATGAACACTGAAGCTTTCTTT